The 25 T cell receptor beta chains reported below all come from one sample, sequenced in a study of blood T cells in healthy people across ages. The authors ran a second PCR of roughly 6 to 12 cycles using a sample-barcoded 5' primer and a J-beta primer mix. TCRdb recomputed calls from the 5' RACE reads with MiXCR, one row per CDR3 protein. The table shows about 580,000 distinct CDR3 sequences, with around 48% occurring only once. Source material: blood. The source is a man aged 80 or over in good health.

The V call is TRBV10-3, the J call TRBJ2-5; D may be TRBD2 (7 bases). The V gene's germline CDR1 is ENHRY and CDR2 SYGVKD. V shed 2 bases and J shed 3 bases, with 19 bases lying between them. The CDR3 runs 17 residues. CDR3 loop: CAISESGGGRLKETQYF. The CDR3 bases are TGTGCCATCAGTGAGAGTGGGGGGGGGCGCTTAAAAGAGACCCAGTACTTC.

V and J are TRBV20-1 and TRBJ1-4; D call uncertain. Germline V gives CDR1 DFQATT, CDR2 SNEGSKA (reference sequence). The CDR3 consists of 14 residues. The V and J ends lost 7 bases and 4 bases respectively, with 16 bases between them. The CDR3 region has the DNA TGCAGTGGTCAGGAAAGGGTTGATAATGAAAAACTGTTTTTT. It yields the protein CSGQERVDNEKLFF.

This chain joins TRBV20-1 and TRBJ2-1; D is perhaps TRBD2 (6 bases). This CDR3 comprises 15 residues. The V end lost 6 bases, the J end lost 0 bases, and 15 bases lay between the germline ends. Germline loops: CDR1 DFQATT, CDR2 SNEGSKA (reference sequence). The CDR3 sequence is CSAEDSGSSYNEQFF. The CDR3 nucleotides are TGCAGTGCAGAAGATAGCGGAAGCTCCTACAATGAGCAGTTCTTC.

In nucleotides, the CDR3 is TGTGCCAGCAGCTTATCTTCCCAGCTTACGCAGTATTTT. Translating it yields CASSLSSQLTQYF. The genes are TRBV7-2 and TRBJ2-3; D gene unclear. This CDR3 is 13 amino acids long. Germline-derived CDR1 and CDR2 are SGHTA and FQGNSA. V was clipped by 2 bases and J by 8 bases, with 11 bases between them.

The chain is built from TRBV5-1 and TRBJ2-3, with D unresolved. This CDR3 is built from 17 residues. Germline values: CDR1 SGHRS, CDR2 YFSETQ. Trimming cost V 0 bases and J 1 base, with 15 bases left between them. The CDR3 reads CASSLAGPGSGTDTQYF. The CDR3 DNA is TGCGCCAGCAGCTTGGCCGGACCTGGTAGTGGCACAGATACGCAGTATTTT.

This clonotype was counted ten times or more. This chain joins TRBV7-2 and TRBJ2-7; no clear D. Germline V gene sequence: CDR1 SGHTA, CDR2 FQGNSA. This CDR3 is 13 amino acids long. Trimming cost V 2 bases and J 4 bases, with 9 bases left between them. CDR3 sequence reads: CASSLLRSYEQYF. CDR3 nucleotides: TGTGCCAGCAGCTTATTGCGCTCGTACGAGCAGTACTTC.

The V and J genes are TRBV4-1 and TRBJ1-4; possible D gene TRBD1, 5 bases. Germline CDR1 reads MGHRA; CDR2 reads YSYEKL. V was shortened by 5 bases and J by 7 bases, with 17 bases between the two germline ends. This CDR3 region has 15 residues. CDR3 DNA: TGCGCCAGCAGCTTGGGGGAGGGGTCCGGTGAAAAACTGTTTTTT. This sequence encodes CASSLGEGSGEKLFF.

To note about this clonotype: A junction end diverges from the germline sequence, so it may reflect a read error. The chain uses TRBV28 and TRBJ2-7; D unresolved. The CDR3 is made up of 14 amino acids. Per germline, CDR1 MDHEN and CDR2 SYDVKM. CDR3 in DNA: TGTGCTAGCAGTTTTACTGGTAAATCCTACGAGCAGTACTTC. Amino acid sequence: CASSFTGKSYEQYF. The complete variable domain, with remaining parts taken from reference TRBV28 and TRBJ2-7, reads DVKVTQSSRYLVKRTGEKVFLECVQDMDHENMFWYRQDPGLGLRLIYFSYDVKMKEKGDIPEGYSVSREKKERFSLILESASTNQTSMYLCASSFTGKSYEQYFGPGTRLTVT.

This clonotype was seen a few times. The V and J genes are TRBV9 and TRBJ2-3; D unclear. There are 14 residues in the CDR3. Germline lookup yields CDR1 SGDLS and CDR2 YYNGEE. V was pared by 4 bases and J by 3 bases, with 12 bases between. This CDR3 reads CASSLSSWTDTQYF. For the CDR3, the DNA is TGTGCCAGCAGCCTTAGTTCTTGGACAGATACGCAGTATTTT.

This sequence joins TRBV4-2 and TRBJ1-2; no definite D call. The CDR3 length is 14 residues. V was trimmed by 0 bases and J by 5 bases, leaving 10 bases between them. Germline loops: CDR1 LGHNA, CDR2 YNFKEQ. The CDR3 here is CASSQEGGEYGYTF. The CDR3 DNA is TGTGCCAGCAGCCAAGAAGGCGGGGAGTATGGCTACACCTTC.

This rearrangement joins TRBV15 to TRBJ2-1, with 11 bases lining up with TRBD2. V lost 0 bases and J lost 8; bases outside the gene matches: 12. This CDR3 has 18 amino acids. The germline CDR1 and CDR2 sequences are LNHNV and YYDKDF (reference sequence). CDR3 in amino acids: CATSRELAGGTLSDEQFF. CDR3 bases: TGTGCCACCAGCAGAGAGCTAGCGGGAGGCACCTTAAGCGATGAGCAGTTCTTC.

V and J are TRBV6-2 or TRBV6-3 and TRBJ2-6; D ambiguous. The CDR3 extends over 13 amino acids. Looked up from germline, CDR1 is MNHEY and CDR2 is SVGEGT. V was shortened by 7 bases and J by 2 bases, with 6 bases between the two germline ends. The CDR3 DNA reads as TGTGCCAGCAAGAGAACTGGGGCCAACGTCCTGACTTTC. It is translated as CASKRTGANVLTF.

The J gene is TRBJ1-6, the V gene TRBV9; D uncertain. Trimming removed 0 bases from V and 8 bases from J, with 9 bases in between. Germline lookup yields CDR1 SGDLS and CDR2 YYNGEE. CDR3 size: 14 residues. In nucleotides, the CDR3 is TGTGCCAGCAGCGTAGGGGCGCGAGATTCACCCCTCCACTTT. It translates to CASSVGARDSPLHF.

This clonotype came up a few times. The rearrangement links TRBV7-2 to TRBJ2-7; 7 nucleotides line up with TRBD1. Germline lookup yields CDR1 SGHTA and CDR2 FQGNSA. V dropped 4 bases and J dropped 6; count of bases not matched to a gene: 6. The CDR3 totals 13 residues. Here the CDR3 DNA reads TGTGCCAGCAGCTATACAGGGGTCGGCGAGCAGTACTTC. Protein sequence: CASSYTGVGEQYF.

The chain joins TRBV30 to TRBJ1-2, with D possibly matching TRBD1 (5 bases). Per germline, CDR1 GTSNPN and CDR2 SVGIG (reference sequence). V was clipped by 0 bases and J by 6 bases, with 11 bases between them. This CDR3 spans 13 amino acids. The CDR3 DNA follows: TGTGCCTGGAGTGTACTGGCAGGGAATGGCTACACCTTC. Its protein product is CAWSVLAGNGYTF.

The chain uses TRBV30 and TRBJ1-2, with TRBD1 as a possible D gene (5 bases). This CDR3 comprises 13 residues. V lost 3 bases and J 3 bases, leaving 11 bases between the germline ends. Looked up from germline, CDR1 is GTSNPN and CDR2 is SVGIG (reference sequence). The CDR3 DNA reads as TGTGCCTGGAGCCCCGGGACCGACTATGGCTACACCTTC. Translated, it gives CAWSPGTDYGYTF.

The chain uses TRBV11-2 and TRBJ2-5; D is undetermined. CDR3 length: 12 amino acids. CDR1 and CDR2 from the germline V gene are SGHAT and FQNNGV. The V and J ends lost 0 bases and 9 bases respectively, with 8 bases between them. CDR3 in DNA: TGTGCCAGCAGCTTAGATGGGGTGGCCCAGTACTTC. It yields the protein CASSLDGVAQYF. The full variable domain, with the rest looked up from reference TRBV11-2 and TRBJ2-5, is EAGVAQSPRYKIIEKRQSVAFWCNPISGHATLYWYQQILGQGPKLLIQFQNNGVVDDSQLPKDRFSAERLKGVDSTLKIQPAKLEDSAVYLCASSLDGVAQYFGPGTRLLVL.

The CDR3 DNA is TGTGCCAGCAGCTTAAGTTTAAGGAGCGCCACGTCCTACGAGCAGTACTTC. Translated: CASSLSLRSATSYEQYF. The chain joins TRBV7-2 to TRBJ2-7; D is ambiguous. V gave up 2 bases and J gave up 1 base, with 18 bases separating them. The CDR3 sequence is 17 residues long. The germline CDR1 and CDR2 sequences are SGHTA and FQGNSA.

The V call is TRBV6-4, the J call TRBJ2-1; no definite D call. V was pared by 8 bases and J by 0 bases, with 11 bases between. CDR3 length: 14 residues. Germline V lookup: CDR1 MRHNA, CDR2 SNTAGT. The chain's CDR3 is CASSESSSYNEQFF. The CDR3 DNA reads as TGTGCCAGCTCCGAATCAAGCTCCTACAATGAGCAGTTCTTC.

The chain combines TRBV2 with TRBJ2-3, with D possibly TRBD1 on 6 matching bases. With 2 bases removed from V and 6 bases from J, the gap between germline ends came to 12 bases. Germline CDR1 is SNHLY and CDR2 is FYNNEI. The CDR3 extends over 14 amino acids. The CDR3 sequence is CASSESRGGDTQYF. The CDR3 DNA is TGTGCCAGCAGTGAAAGCAGGGGCGGCGATACGCAGTATTTT.

This clonotype was seen more than once but under ten times. The chain links TRBV10-3 to TRBJ1-5; 10 bases match TRBD1. The trim removed 11 bases at V and 3 bases at J, leaving 4 bases unmatched. The germline V gene has CDR1 ENHRY and CDR2 SYGVKD. The CDR3 runs 13 residues. The CDR3 loop reads CAGGTGDNQPQHF. CDR3 nucleotides: TGTGCCGGTGGGACAGGGGACAATCAGCCCCAGCATTTT.

This clonotype was seen more than once but under ten times. V usage is TRBV7-2 and J usage is TRBJ2-7, with D uncertain. The assigned J gene may be wrong: the sequence end matches TRBJ2-5 better. Germline V lookup: CDR1 SGHTA, CDR2 FQGNSA. There are 17 residues in the CDR3. CDR3: CASSSHLVVRLAETQYF. The DNA for the CDR3 is TGTGCCAGCAGCTCCCACCTCGTCGTACGTCTCGCGGAGACCCAGTACTTC.

CDR3 bases: TGTGCCAGCAGCCCTGCTAGGACAGATACGCAGTATTTT. As protein: CASSPARTDTQYF. The V call is TRBV11-3, the J call TRBJ2-3, with no clear D. Germline V gene lookup returns CDR1 SGHNT and CDR2 YENEEA. V was shortened by 5 bases and J by 3 bases, with 9 bases between the two germline ends. The CDR3 covers 13 residues. The whole variable domain, filled in from reference TRBV11-3 and TRBJ2-3, reads EAGVVQSPRYKIIEKKQPVAFWCNPISGHNTLYWYLQNLGQGPELLIRYENEEAVDDSQLPKDRFSAERLKGVDSTLKIQPAELGDSAVYLCASSPARTDTQYFGPGTRLTVL.

The rearrangement links TRBV29-1 to TRBJ2-7; 9 nucleotides align to TRBD1. Looked up from germline, CDR1 is SQVTM and CDR2 is ANQGSEA. The V segment lost 6 bases and the J segment 0 bases; nucleotides outside the gene matches: 9. The CDR3 runs to 15 residues. The CDR3: CSVALGTGSSYEQYF. For the CDR3, the DNA is TGCAGCGTCGCTCTTGGGACAGGGAGCTCCTACGAGCAGTACTTC.

V and J are TRBV20-1 and TRBJ2-3; tentatively, D is TRBD2 (6 bases). The CDR3 has 13 amino acids. Deletions cut 7 bases from V and 5 bases from J, with 16 bases between. Germline loops: CDR1 DFQATT, CDR2 SNEGSKA (reference sequence). The CDR3 loop reads CSGQVTEGDTQYF. The CDR3 bases are TGCAGTGGTCAGGTCACGGAGGGAGATACGCAGTATTTT.